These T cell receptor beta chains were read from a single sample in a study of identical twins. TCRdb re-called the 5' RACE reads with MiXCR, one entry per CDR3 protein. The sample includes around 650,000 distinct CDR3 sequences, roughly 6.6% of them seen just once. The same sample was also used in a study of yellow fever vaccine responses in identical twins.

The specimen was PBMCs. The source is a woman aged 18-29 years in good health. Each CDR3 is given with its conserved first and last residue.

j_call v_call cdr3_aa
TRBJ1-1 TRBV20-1 CSARQAVNTEAFF
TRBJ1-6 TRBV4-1 CASSLLGQGLYSPLHF
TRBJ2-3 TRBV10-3 CAISGGQSTDTQYF
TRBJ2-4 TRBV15 CATSSRLPGTGNELAKNIQYF
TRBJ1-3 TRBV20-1 CSARALPAAGVSGNTIYF
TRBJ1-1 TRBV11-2 CASSLARQAEAFF
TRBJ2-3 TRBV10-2 CASSEGTGGWDTQYF
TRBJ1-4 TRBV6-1 CASRGGDRGGKLFF
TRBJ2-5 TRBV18 CASSPPLPETQYF
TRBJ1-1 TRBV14 CASSHPSPGRLYAEAFF
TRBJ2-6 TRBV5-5 CASSSFLSGANVLTF